The 23 T cell receptor beta chains given below trace back to one sample, sequenced in a study of technical replicates of blood from a few donors. The table came from immunoSEQ multiplex PCR; TCRdb's copy has only in-frame clones and leaves some out. The repertoire consists of some 74,000 clones, with about 88% occurring once and the leading ten covering 0.35% to 0.45%. The sequenced sample consisted of T cells isolated from PBMCs. Source of these receptors: a human donor in good health.

This clone was recorded only once. The chain carries TRBV28 and TRBJ2-7; D is possibly TRBD1 (5 bases). Trimming pared 8 bases from V and 7 bases from J, leaving 18 bases between. CDR3 length equals 13 residues. Germline assignment: CDR1 MDHEN and CDR2 SYDVKM. In DNA form, the CDR3 reads TGTGCCAGCCTTGGCATGGGGCTAGGGGAGCAGTACTTC. Protein sequence: CASLGMGLGEQYF. Complete variable domain (other parts from reference TRBV28 and TRBJ2-7): DVKVTQSSRYLVKRTGEKVFLECVQDMDHENMFWYRQDPGLGLRLIYFSYDVKMKEKGDIPEGYSVSREKKERFSLILESASTNQTSMYLCASLGMGLGEQYFGPGTRLTVT.

The rearrangement uses TRBV9 and TRBJ1-3; D gene uncertain. Germline CDR1 reads SGDLS; CDR2 reads YYNGEE. Trimming took 2 bases from V and 3 from J, leaving 6 bases between them. The CDR3 has 13 residues. The CDR3 loop is CASSVAGGNTIYF. CDR3 coding DNA: TGTGCCAGCAGCGTGGCAGGTGGAAACACCATATATTTT.

This clone was recorded a few times. This chain joins TRBV6-5 and TRBJ2-2, with 8 bases that match TRBD1. Trimming at V came to 5 bases and at J to 5 bases, leaving 1 base not matched to a gene. The length of the CDR3 is 13 residues. Looked up from germline, CDR1 is MNHEY and CDR2 is SVGAGI. DNA of the CDR3: TGTGCCAGCAGTCGACAGGGGACCGGGGAGCTGTTTTTT. It encodes CASSRQGTGELFF.

This clone has only one observation. The chain uses TRBV15 and TRBJ1-2; the match to TRBD1 covers 8 bases. V lost 2 bases to trimming and J lost 0 bases; unmatched junction nucleotides: 5. This CDR3 region has 16 residues. Per the germline V gene, CDR1 is LNHNV and CDR2 is YYDKDF (reference sequence). CDR3 in DNA: TGTGCCACCAGCAGATTGGGACAGGCTGCTAACTATGGCTACACCTTC. Encoded protein: CATSRLGQAANYGYTF.

The genes are TRBV28 and TRBJ2-7; 11 bases fit TRBD2. This CDR3 has 15 amino acids. Germline CDR1 and CDR2: MDHEN and SYDVKM. V lost 1 base to trimming and J lost 4 bases; unmatched junction nucleotides: 3. The CDR3 DNA reads TGTGCCAGCAGTTTATATGGGACTAGCGGTTACGAGCAGTACTTC. It specifies CASSLYGTSGYEQYF.

This chain joins TRBV5-1 and TRBJ2-1, with D tentatively TRBD2 (8 bases). The germline gives CDR1 SGHRS, CDR2 YFSETQ. This CDR3 is 15 amino acids long. Between the trimmed V and J ends, which lost 4 bases and 7 bases, there was a span of 18 bases. CDR3 nucleotide sequence: TGCGCCAGCAGCGAGGGGGCGGGAGGTTTGAATGAGCAGTTCTTC. It specifies CASSEGAGGLNEQFF.

The V and J genes are TRBV11-2 and TRBJ2-7; TRBD2 agrees at 10 bases. The CDR3 is made up of 14 amino acids. The germline V gene encodes CDR1 SGHAT and CDR2 FQNNGV. Trimming removed 3 bases from V and 3 bases from J; junction bases left unmatched: 2. CDR3 residues: CASSLGLAFYEQYF. DNA of the CDR3: TGTGCCAGCAGCTTGGGACTAGCGTTCTACGAGCAGTACTTC. Variable domain in full (rest from reference TRBV11-2 and TRBJ2-7): EAGVAQSPRYKIIEKRQSVAFWCNPISGHATLYWYQQILGQGPKLLIQFQNNGVVDDSQLPKDRFSAERLKGVDSTLKIQPAKLEDSAVYLCASSLGLAFYEQYFGPGTRLTVT.

A single count supports this clone. The chain has TRBV7-2 and TRBJ1-3; 10 positions match TRBD1. The V segment lost 3 bases and the J segment 4 bases; nucleotides outside the gene matches: 3. Looked up from germline, CDR1 is SGHTA and CDR2 is FQGNSA. This CDR3 spans 15 amino acids. Here the CDR3 reads CASSLDRGYGNTIYF. For the CDR3, the DNA is TGTGCCAGCAGCTTGGACAGGGGGTACGGAAACACCATATATTTT.

The chain combines TRBV7-9 with TRBJ2-7, with D perhaps TRBD1 (5 bases). V was clipped by 3 bases and J by 4 bases, with 16 bases between them. Germline CDR1 reads SEHNR; CDR2 reads FQNEAQ (reference sequence). This CDR3 contains 15 residues. This CDR3 is CASSLTRTPEYEQYF. In DNA form, the CDR3 reads TGTGCCAGCAGCTTGACCCGGACACCAGAATACGAGCAGTACTTC.

The rearrangement joins TRBV10-3 to TRBJ2-7; 12 bases are a match to TRBD2. The CDR3 covers 15 residues. V gave up 3 bases and J gave up 3 bases; unmatched junction bases: 3. In germline, CDR1 is ENHRY, CDR2 SYGVKD. The CDR3 coding sequence is TGTGCCATCAGTGAAGGGACTAGCGGGCTCTACGAGCAGTACTTC. Its protein product is CAISEGTSGLYEQYF.

This chain joins TRBV5-1 and TRBJ2-5; 9 nucleotides agree with TRBD2. Germline-derived CDR1 and CDR2 are SGHRS and YFSETQ. The CDR3 covers 14 residues. J gave up 5 bases and V 1 base, and 3 bases lay outside the gene matches. CDR3 sequence reads: CASSLPTSGETQYF. CDR3 nucleotides: TGCGCCAGCAGCTTGCCTACTAGCGGGGAGACCCAGTACTTC. The entire variable domain, with the rest obtained from reference TRBV5-1 and TRBJ2-5, is as follows: KAGVTQTPRYLIKTRGQQVTLSCSPISGHRSVSWYQQTPGQGLQFLFEYFSETQRNKGNFPGRFSGRQFSNSRSEMNVSTLELGDSALYLCASSLPTSGETQYFGPGTRLLVL.

The chain carries TRBV7-6 and TRBJ2-1; 9 bases line up with TRBD2. CDR1 and CDR2 from the germline V gene are SGHVS and FNYEAQ. The length of the CDR3 is 16 residues. V dropped 1 base and J dropped 3; count of bases not matched to a gene: 4. DNA of the CDR3: TGTGCCAGCAGCTTAGTACTAGCGGGTAGCTACAATGAGCAGTTCTTC. Translating gives CASSLVLAGSYNEQFF.

This clone has just a few counts. The chain joins TRBV29-1 to TRBJ2-1; TRBD2 aligns across 8 bases. The CDR3 covers 13 residues. CDR1 SQVTM and CDR2 ANQGSEA come from the germline V gene. V shed 4 bases, J shed 5 bases, and the junction held 4 bases outside the gene matches. The CDR3 region has the DNA TGCAGCGTTGCGGGAGGGAAAAACAATGAGCAGTTCTTC. Translating gives CSVAGGKNNEQFF.

The rearrangement joins TRBV4-3 to TRBJ2-1, with D possibly being TRBD1 (6 bases). This CDR3 has 14 residues. Between the trimmed V and J ends, which lost 4 bases and 4 bases, there was a span of 11 bases. Germline CDR1 reads LGHNA; CDR2 reads YSLEER. The CDR3 protein is CASSLGTLYNEQFF. CDR3 nucleotides: TGCGCCAGCAGCCTAGGGACACTTTACAATGAGCAGTTCTTC.

This rearrangement joins TRBV7-8 to TRBJ2-1; TRBD2 aligns across 7 bases. V was clipped by 1 base and J by 5 bases; unmatched bases: 5. This CDR3 has 15 residues. The germline CDR1 and CDR2 sequences are SGHVS and FQNEAQ. As DNA, the CDR3 is TGTGCCAGCAGCTTAGGGGCTAGCGGAAACAATGAGCAGTTCTTC. Its translation is CASSLGASGNNEQFF. Drawing the rest from reference TRBV7-8 and TRBJ2-1, the complete variable domain is GAGVSQSPRYKVAKRGQDVALRCDPISGHVSLFWYQQALGQGPEFLTYFQNEAQLDKSGLPSDRFFAERPEGSVSTLKIQRTQQEDSAVYLCASSLGASGNNEQFFGPGTRLTVL.

This clone was recorded a few times. This chain joins TRBV7-3 and TRBJ1-1; a weak D match, TRBD1 (6 bases). The length of the CDR3 is 15 residues. The germline V and J ends were trimmed by 3 bases and 4 bases, with 15 bases remaining between them. CDR1 and CDR2 (germline): SGHTA, FQGTGA. CDR3 in amino acids: CASSFNGGAVTEAFF. The DNA of the CDR3 is TGTGCCAGCAGCTTTAATGGGGGGGCCGTCACTGAAGCTTTCTTT.

V usage is TRBV28 and J usage is TRBJ1-5; D is unresolved. V lost 2 bases and J 9 bases, leaving 5 bases between the germline ends. The CDR3 runs 11 residues. Germline CDR1 is MDHEN and CDR2 is SYDVKM. The CDR3 coding sequence is TGTGCCAGCAGTTTAATCGGGCCCCAGCATTTT. Its translation is CASSLIGPQHF.

The CDR3 here is CASSIRVGTEAFF. DNA for the CDR3: TGTGCCAGCAGTATCAGGGTTGGCACTGAAGCTTTCTTT. The rearrangement links TRBV27 to TRBJ1-1; TRBD1 is a possible D gene (5 bases). V lost 5 bases, J lost 4 bases, and 11 bases lay in between. This CDR3 spans 13 amino acids. Germline CDR1 is MNHEY and CDR2 is SMNVEV (reference sequence).

This clone was seen a few times. This chain connects TRBV2 to TRBJ1-2, with D unresolved. Germline loops: CDR1 SNHLY, CDR2 FYNNEI. Trimming took off 8 bases at V and 6 bases at J, with 7 bases between the two ends. The CDR3 contains 10 residues. For the CDR3, the DNA is TGTGCCAGCTCGTCGGATGGCTACACCTTC. Protein: CASSSDGYTF. Full variable domain (outside the CDR3, taken from reference TRBV2 and TRBJ1-2): EPEVTQTPSHQVTQMGQEVILRCVPISNHLYFYWYRQILGQKVEFLVSFYNNEISEKSEIFDDQFSVERPDGSNFTLKIRSTKLEDSAMYFCASSSDGYTFGSGTRLTVV.

The chain is built from TRBV6-5 and TRBJ2-1; 7 bases line up with TRBD1. The CDR3 totals 14 residues. The junction had 7 bases not matched to a gene; V was cut back by 6 bases and J by 5 bases. CDR1 and CDR2 (germline): MNHEY, SVGAGI. CDR3 region: CASSRGTVNNEQFF. In DNA form, the CDR3 reads TGTGCCAGCAGCCGAGGGACAGTTAACAATGAGCAGTTCTTC.

This sequence joins TRBV5-5 and TRBJ2-7; D gene uncertain. Germline-derived CDR1 and CDR2 are SGHKS and YYEKEE (reference sequence). The V end lost 3 bases, the J end lost 3 bases, and 4 bases lay between the germline ends. CDR3 size: 11 residues. Here the CDR3 reads CASSYNYEQYF. Written as DNA, the CDR3 is TGTGCCAGCAGCTATAACTACGAGCAGTACTTC.

The V gene is TRBV28, the J gene TRBJ1-4, with 9 bases fitting TRBD1. This CDR3 spans 14 amino acids. Per the germline V gene, CDR1 is MDHEN and CDR2 is SYDVKM. Trimming at V came to 8 bases and at J to 7 bases, leaving 8 bases not matched to a gene. CDR3 bases: TGTGCCAGCCTGGGACAGGGATCGGGTGAAAAACTGTTTTTT. This translates into CASLGQGSGEKLFF.

The gene calls are TRBV28 and TRBJ2-7; the D gene is possibly TRBD1 (5 bases). Germline CDR1 MDHEN, CDR2 SYDVKM. Trimming cost V 3 bases and J 4 bases, with 13 bases left between them. The CDR3 has 14 residues. The CDR3 region has the DNA TGTGCCAGCAGTTTCCCCGGACACACTTACGAGCAGTACTTC. This sequence encodes CASSFPGHTYEQYF. Filled out from reference TRBV28 and TRBJ2-7, the complete variable domain reads DVKVTQSSRYLVKRTGEKVFLECVQDMDHENMFWYRQDPGLGLRLIYFSYDVKMKEKGDIPEGYSVSREKKERFSLILESASTNQTSMYLCASSFPGHTYEQYFGPGTRLTVT.